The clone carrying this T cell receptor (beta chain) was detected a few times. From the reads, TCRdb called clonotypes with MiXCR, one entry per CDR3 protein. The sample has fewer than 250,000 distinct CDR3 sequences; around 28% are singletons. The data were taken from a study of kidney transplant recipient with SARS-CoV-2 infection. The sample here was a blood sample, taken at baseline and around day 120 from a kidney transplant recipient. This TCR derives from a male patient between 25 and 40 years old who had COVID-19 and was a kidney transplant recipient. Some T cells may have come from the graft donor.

CDR3 sequence: CSAQSPGTGSDEQFF. DNA for the CDR3: TGCAGTGCACAAAGTCCCGGGACAGGGAGTGATGAGCAGTTCTTC. This rearrangement joins TRBV20-1 to TRBJ2-1; 9 nucleotides match TRBD1. This CDR3 comprises 15 residues. The germline V gene has CDR1 DFQATT and CDR2 SNEGSKA (reference sequence). J was trimmed by 8 bases and V by 6 bases; bases with no gene match: 14.